The rows below give T cell receptor beta chains drawn from one sample of a study of graft-versus-host responses after intestinal transplantation. Libraries were prepared by immunoSEQ multiplex PCR; TCRdb keeps only in-frame clonotypes and omits some of them. This table has roughly 99,000 clones, 80% to 95% appearing once. For these receptors, no antigen is known. Specimen: unstimulated CD8+ T cells sorted from spleen or lymph node cells, collected before transplant. The receptors come from a human donor who was the organ donor for an intestinal transplant. Each CDR3 is given with its conserved first and last residue. Fields, in order: J gene, V gene, D gene, clone size, CDR3 DNA, CDR3 protein. D genes are given only for firm matches. Size is omitted from some rows. Given values are once, few, many or a class for expanded clones.

TRBJ2-5 TRBV7-9 - - TGTGCCAGCAGCTTAGCTACCGGGGGAAGGGAGACCCAGTACTTC CASSLATGGRETQYF
TRBJ1-5 TRBV6-1 - - TGTGCCAGCAGTGAAATATATTCAGTGGGAGGTGTTCAGCCCCAGCATTTT CASSEIYSVGGVQPQHF
TRBJ1-1 TRBV19 - - TGTGCCAGCCAGCCGATGGGGACATCTGCTGAAGCTTTCTTT CASQPMGTSAEAFF
TRBJ1-1 TRBV10-3 - - TGTGCCATCAGTGAGTCACGGGGAGCTTTCTTT CAISESRGAFF
TRBJ1-3 TRBV7-9 - - TGTGCCATACAGGACGTCTTCTCTGGAAACACCATATATTTT CAIQDVFSGNTIYF
TRBJ2-1 TRBV7-9 - - TGTGCCAGCAGCCAGGTTGTCTCTAACAATGAGCAGTTCTTC CASSQVVSNNEQFF
TRBJ2-1 TRBV13 TRBD2 - TGTGCCAGCAGTTTAGAGCGGGGGGGCAAATACAATGAGCAGTTCTTC CASSLERGGKYNEQFF
TRBJ1-5 TRBV6-1 - - TGTGCCAGCAGTGAGCAGCTGAGGGGAGGTCAGCCCCAGCATTTT CASSEQLRGGQPQHF
TRBJ1-1 TRBV5-1 TRBD1 - TGCGCCAGCAGCTGGGTAGGGGGCGCGGACACTGAAGCTTTCTTT CASSWVGGADTEAFF
TRBJ2-3 TRBV29-1 - few TGCAGCGTTGATCACGGAGTCACAGATACGCAGTATTTT CSVDHGVTDTQYF
TRBJ2-1 TRBV7-9 - - TGTGCCAGCAGCTCCAGCATTCCGATTAGCGATGAGCAGTTCTTC CASSSSIPISDEQFF
TRBJ2-5 TRBV14 TRBD2 - TGTGCCAGCAGCCAACTAGCGGGGGAAGAGACCCAGTACTTC CASSQLAGEETQYF
TRBJ2-7 TRBV19 TRBD2 - TGTGCCAGTCATGCGGGGACTACGACTCCCTACGAGCAGTACTTC CASHAGTTTPYEQYF
TRBJ2-7 TRBV19 TRBD2 - TGTGCCAGTAGTCCGACCCGGACTAGCGGGTCCTACGAGCAGTACTTC CASSPTRTSGSYEQYF
TRBJ2-7 TRBV7-9 TRBD1 - TGTGCCAGCAACCACATCGGGACAGGGCACGAGCAGTACTTC CASNHIGTGHEQYF
TRBJ2-1 TRBV7-6 TRBD2 - TGTGCCAGCAGCTTATGGTGGGGGACTAGCGGATCCTACAATGAGCAGTTCTTC CASSLWWGTSGSYNEQFF
TRBJ2-7 TRBV6-5 TRBD1 - TGTGCCAGCAGAATCTGGACAGGGAGCTCCTACGAGCAGTACTTC CASRIWTGSSYEQYF
TRBJ2-7 TRBV6-8 - - TGTGCCAGCAGTTACAAGCCCCCCTACGAGCAGTACTTC CASSYKPPYEQYF
TRBJ2-5 TRBV2 TRBD2 - TGTGCCAGCAGGGGGGGGCAAGAGACCCAGTACTTC CASRGGQETQYF
TRBJ2-7 TRBV5-8 TRBD1 - TGTGCCAGCAGCTTCGTTGGGACAGGGTACTACGAGCAGTACTTC CASSFVGTGYYEQYF
TRBJ2-7 TRBV11-2 TRBD2 - TGTGCCAGCAGCTTAGTGCCGGGACTAGCGATCCCTTACGAGCAGTACTTC CASSLVPGLAIPYEQYF
TRBJ1-6 TRBV30 TRBD1 few TGTGCCTGGAGTGTAGGACAGGGGAATTCACCCCTCCACTTT CAWSVGQGNSPLHF
TRBJ2-2 TRBV5-1 - - TGCGCCAGCAGTCAGGCACAGCTAATCGCGAACACCGGGGAGCTGTTTTTT CASSQAQLIANTGELFF
TRBJ2-7 TRBV29-1 TRBD2 - TGCAGCGTTGAAGGCGGGGGGAACTACGAGCAGTACTTC CSVEGGGNYEQYF
TRBJ2-3 TRBV2 TRBD2 - TGTGCCAGCAGTGAATGGCCCGGGGGGGATACGCAGTATTTT CASSEWPGGDTQYF
TRBJ1-2 TRBV28 TRBD1 - TGTGCCAGCAGTTTACCCGGGACAGGGGTTGGCTACACCTTC CASSLPGTGVGYTF
TRBJ2-3 TRBV4-2 - - TGTGCCAGCAGCCAAGGGGAGTCCAACGGGGGCACAGATACGCAGTATTTT CASSQGESNGGTDTQYF
TRBJ2-7 TRBV4-2 TRBD1 once TGTGCCAGCAGCCAAGAATATACCGGGACAGGGCTTTCGGAGCAGTACTTC CASSQEYTGTGLSEQYF
TRBJ2-7 TRBV13 - - TGTGCCAGCAGCTTAGGCCCAGAAGCCTACGAGCAGTACTTC CASSLGPEAYEQYF
TRBJ2-1 TRBV5-1 - - TGCGCCAGCAGCCTAGACAGTTACAATGAGCAGTTCTTC CASSLDSYNEQFF
TRBJ2-5 TRBV4-1 TRBD2 - TGCGCCAGCAGCCAAGATCGTCAAGCGGGAGGGATGGAGACCCAGTACTTC CASSQDRQAGGMETQYF
TRBJ1-2 TRBV7-9 - - TGTGCCACCCCGGGAGGGGGAGGCTACACCTTC CATPGGGGYTF
TRBJ2-1 TRBV2 TRBD2 - TGTGCCAGCAGTGAAGCGCTTCTAGCGGGGGACAATGAGCAGTTCTTC CASSEALLAGDNEQFF
TRBJ2-1 TRBV28 TRBD1 - TGTGCCAGCAGTTTAATCTTCGGACAGGGTCTATACAATGAGCAGTTCTTC CASSLIFGQGLYNEQFF
TRBJ1-2 TRBV5-6 TRBD1 - TGTGCCAGCAGCTTGAGGGGGCCGCACTATGGCTACACCTTC CASSLRGPHYGYTF
TRBJ2-3 TRBV2 TRBD2 - TGTGCCTGCCTAGGGCTAGCGGGAGATACGCAGTATTTT CACLGLAGDTQYF
TRBJ1-2 TRBV5-1 TRBD1 - TGCGCCAGCAGCTTGACAGGGGTCGACTATGGCTACACCTTC CASSLTGVDYGYTF
TRBJ1-2 TRBV5-1 TRBD1 - TGCGCCAGCAGCTTGGCACAGGGGGATGGCTACACCTTC CASSLAQGDGYTF
TRBJ1-2 TRBV19 - - TGTGCCAGTAGTAAAGAATACGCAGACTATTTGGGCTACACCTTC CASSKEYADYLGYTF
TRBJ1-1 TRBV9 - - TGTGCCAGCAGCGGCGAGGACACAACTTTCTTT CASSGEDTTFF
TRBJ1-6 TRBV4-1 TRBD1 - TGCGCCAGCAGCCAAGATATTGGACAGGGACATTATAATTCACCCCTCCACTTT CASSQDIGQGHYNSPLHF
TRBJ2-7 TRBV7-9 TRBD2 - TGTGCCAGCAGCGCGGACTTGAAGCGGGGCTACGAGCAGTACTTC CASSADLKRGYEQYF
TRBJ2-1 TRBV7-3 TRBD2 - TGTGCCAGCAGCTTAATGGGGACTAGCGGGAGGGACAATGAGCAGTTCTTC CASSLMGTSGRDNEQFF
TRBJ2-1 TRBV5-6 - once TGTGCCAGCAGCTTGACCTCTTACAGGGATGAGTACTACAATGAGCAGTTCTTC CASSLTSYRDEYYNEQFF
TRBJ2-3 TRBV9 - - TGTGCCAGCAGCGTGGGAGCGGTCGAGAGTAGCACAGATACGCAGTATTTT CASSVGAVESSTDTQYF
TRBJ2-7 TRBV5-1 - - TGCGCCAGCAGCTATAACAACTACGAGCAGTACTTC CASSYNNYEQYF
TRBJ1-4 TRBV30 - - TGTGCCTGGAGTACGATGTGGGGCTCGGCCACCGAACGGGAAAAACTGTTTTTT CAWSTMWGSATEREKLFF
TRBJ2-7 TRBV27 TRBD2 - TGTGCCAGCAGTTGGACTAGCGGCTACGAGCAGTACTTC CASSWTSGYEQYF